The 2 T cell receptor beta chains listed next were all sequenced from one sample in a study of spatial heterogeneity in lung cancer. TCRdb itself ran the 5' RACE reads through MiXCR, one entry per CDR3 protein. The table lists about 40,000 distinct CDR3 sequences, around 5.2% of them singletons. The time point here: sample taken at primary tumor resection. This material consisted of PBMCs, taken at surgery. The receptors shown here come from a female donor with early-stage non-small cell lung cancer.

The chain's CDR3 is CASSLDGQVDMTQYF. The CDR3, as DNA: TGTGCCAGCAGCTTAGATGGGCAGGTTGATATGACCCAGTACTTC. This chain connects TRBV7-9 to TRBJ2-5, with D uncertain. The CDR3 length is 15 residues. Germline V gene sequence: CDR1 SEHNR, CDR2 FQNEAQ (reference sequence). V was trimmed by 1 base and J by 7 bases, leaving 16 bases between them. Full variable domain (missing parts from reference TRBV7-9 and TRBJ2-5): DTGVSQNPRHKITKRGQNVTFRCDPISEHNRLYWYRQTLGQGPEFLTYFQNEAQLEKSRLLSDRFSAERPKGSFSTLEIQRTEQGDSAMYLCASSLDGQVDMTQYFGPGTRLLVL.

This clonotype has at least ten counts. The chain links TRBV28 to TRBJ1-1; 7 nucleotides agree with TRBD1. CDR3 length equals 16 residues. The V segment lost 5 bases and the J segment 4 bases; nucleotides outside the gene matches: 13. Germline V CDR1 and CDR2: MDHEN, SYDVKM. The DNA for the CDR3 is TGTGCCAGCAGTCCCTGGGACAGAACCCAGGGCACTGAAGCTTTCTTT. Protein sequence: CASSPWDRTQGTEAFF.